This T cell receptor (beta chain) was captured in a study of blood T cells in healthy people across ages. Findings and caveats of the study: Possibly confounding the expanded clonotype changes was the fact that donor CMV status was unknown. Significant beta diversity loss was already apparent by age approximately 36, declining roughly linearly.

It was with a sample-barcoded 5' primer and a J-beta primer mix that a second PCR of roughly 6 to 11 cycles was run. One entry per CDR3 protein results from TCRdb running MiXCR on the 5' RACE reads. The table lists 1,500,000 or so distinct CDR3 sequences, roughly 64% of them singletons. The CDR3 length is 14 residues. A note on this clonotype: Its target is not known.

The draw of peripheral blood yielded around 10 milliliters from each donor. Samples each had at least 6 micrograms of total RNA extracted. The receptor was isolated from a man aged 18-30 years in good health. The sample was blood. This chain joins TRBV21-1 and TRBJ2-1; whether TRBD2, the table's D call, matches the DNA was not checked. TRBV21-1 corresponds to a pseudogene. As DNA, the CDR3 is TGTGCCAGCAGCAAACGTAGGAGGGGAAATGAGCAGTTCTTC. This gives the protein CASSKRRRGNEQFF.